This T cell receptor beta chain was recorded in a study of blood T cell repertoires in COVID-19. On the study more broadly: Sources were T cells, B-cell-depleted T cells, or PBMCs; the material itself was cDNA or gDNA.

Measured with immunoSEQ multiplex PCR; TCRdb has only the in-frame clones, and not every one. In the table there are roughly 80,000 clones, around nine tenths of which are singletons. This sequence originates from a woman of 80 years or more with acute or convalescent COVID-19. The source material was peripheral blood.

The CDR3 DNA follows: TGTGCCAGCAGCCAAGACCCCAACCCGGGACAGGGGACCTACGAGCAGTACTTC. Encoded protein: CASSQDPNPGQGTYEQYF. This chain joins TRBV3-1 (or the pseudogene TRBV3-2) and TRBJ2-7; 10 positions agree with TRBD1. The CDR3 has 18 amino acids. Germline-derived CDR1 and CDR2 are LGHDT and YNNKEL (reference sequence). After removal of 0 bases from V and 2 bases from J, the junction contained 10 bases not matched to a gene.